This T cell receptor beta chain was recorded in a study of shared clonotypes between healthy human individuals. Donors comprised healthy HIV-negative adults lacking recent acute infections or vaccinations. The donors were all Caucasian adults (living in Nashville, Tennessee). This clone was recorded only once. Its target is not known. Mismatch with germline at one junction end may stem from a read error. This CDR3 contains 15 residues. CDR1 and CDR2 (germline): MNHEY, SVGAGI. The genomic DNA of each subset was split evenly across several immunoSEQ plates. The assay was immunoSEQ multiplex PCR, and TCRdb's table has in-frame clones only and misses some. The table includes roughly 480,000 clones, around 80% detected once. Study results and caveats: Donor clonotype sharing was expected to depend on sequencing depth.

The chain recombines TRBV6-5 with TRBJ2-7; 9 bases line up with TRBD2. Sequencing used PBMCs. This TCR was recovered from a middle-aged woman in good health. Some clones in this sample may be carry-over from other donors' samples. CDR3 coding DNA: TGTGCCAGCAGCCGAGCCGGGACTAGCTCCCACGAGCAGTACTTC. Translated, it gives CASSRAGTSSHEQYF.